The 16 T cell receptor beta chains listed next were all sequenced from one sample in a study of T-cell memory formation after mild COVID-19. One entry per CDR3 protein, called by TCRdb with MiXCR from the 5' RACE reads. The sample holds about 210,000 distinct CDR3 sequences, around 30% seen once. The sequencing sample was made of PBMCs or a T cell subset sorted from them (not recorded which). The receptor set was obtained from an adult woman who had mild COVID-19 (a few samples of this study predate the infection). Cell type and time point are not known.

This chain uses TRBV6-5 with TRBJ2-7, with D tentatively TRBD1 (6 bases). Germline values: CDR1 MNHEY, CDR2 SVGAGI. The germline V and J ends were trimmed by 3 bases and 1 base, with 10 bases remaining between them. CDR3 length: 14 residues. CDR3: CASSYEGVSYEQYF. The CDR3 bases are TGTGCCAGCAGTTATGAGGGGGTATCCTACGAGCAGTACTTC.

This clonotype was picked up a small number of times. This sequence joins TRBV5-4 and TRBJ2-3; D unclear. This CDR3 has 13 residues. Germline loops: CDR1 SGHNT, CDR2 YYREEE (reference sequence). V dropped 4 bases and J dropped 0 bases, with 6 bases sitting between them. CDR3 sequence reads: CASSHPSTDTQYF. The DNA for the CDR3 is TGTGCCAGCAGCCATCCTAGCACAGATACGCAGTATTTT. The variable domain in full, completed from reference TRBV5-4 and TRBJ2-3, reads ETGVTQSPTHLIKTRGQQVTLRCSSQSGHNTVSWYQQALGQGPQFIFQYYREEENGRGNFPPRFSGLQFPNYSSELNVNALELDDSALYLCASSHPSTDTQYFGPGTRLTVL.

This chain joins TRBV5-6 and TRBJ2-3; D remains unclear. V was shortened by 5 bases and J by 0 bases, with 13 bases between the two germline ends. Germline V gene data show CDR1 as SGHDT and CDR2 as YYEEEE. The CDR3 is 15 residues long. As DNA, the CDR3 is TGTGCCAGCAGTTCCGCCTGGGCTAGCACAGATACGCAGTATTTT. Protein: CASSSAWASTDTQYF.

This chain uses TRBV30 with TRBJ2-5, with D possibly called TRBD1 or TRBD2 (6 bases each). CDR1 GTSNPN and CDR2 SVGIG come from the germline V gene (reference sequence). This CDR3 comprises 15 residues. V was clipped by 3 bases and J by 1 base, with 15 bases between them. In DNA form, the CDR3 reads TGTGCCTGGAGCCCACGGGGGCGGACCCAAGAGACCCAGTACTTC. Translated: CAWSPRGRTQETQYF. Complete variable domain (other parts from reference TRBV30 and TRBJ2-5): SQTIHQWPATLVQPVGSPLSLECTVEGTSNPNLYWYRQAAGRGLQLLFYSVGIGQISSEVPQNLSASRPQDRQFILSSKKLLLSDSGFYLCAWSPRGRTQETQYFGPGTRLLVL.

The CDR3 DNA is TGTGCCAGCAGCCCCGGGACTAGCGCCCCGATCCGCACCGGGGAGCTGTTTTTT. Its protein is CASSPGTSAPIRTGELFF. The chain links TRBV6-2 or TRBV6-3 to TRBJ2-2; 10 positions agree with TRBD2. The CDR3 is 18 residues long. Germline CDR1 is MNHEY and CDR2 is SVGEGT. V was clipped by 6 bases and J by 4 bases; unmatched bases: 14.

V usage is TRBV11-3 and J usage is TRBJ2-2; the D is unclear. Trimming left V 3 bases short and J 8 bases short, with 16 bases between. The germline gives CDR1 SGHNT, CDR2 YENEEA. The CDR3 is 15 amino acids. DNA for the CDR3: TGTGCCAGCAGCTTTAGGTCTAGGGCTGTTGGGGAGCTGTTTTTT. Protein: CASSFRSRAVGELFF.

The chain combines TRBV21-1 with TRBJ2-7. TRBV21-1 is a recognized pseudogene. This CDR3 has 9 amino acids. CDR3 in DNA: TGTGCCAGCAGCCACGAGCAGTACTTC. Encoded protein: CASSHEQYF.

In its sample, this clonotype was seen a few times. The chain employs TRBV7-2 and TRBJ2-5; 12 bases match TRBD1. CDR1 is SGHTA, CDR2 FQGNSA, per germline. Trimming at V came to 5 bases and at J to 4 bases, leaving 8 bases not matched to a gene. This CDR3 has 16 residues. CDR3 loop: CASSEGTGGIVETQYF. Here the CDR3 DNA reads TGTGCCAGCAGCGAGGGGACAGGGGGCATAGTAGAGACCCAGTACTTC. Complete variable domain (other parts from reference TRBV7-2 and TRBJ2-5): GAGVSQSPSNKVTEKGKDVELRCDPISGHTALYWYRQSLGQGLEFLIYFQGNSAPDKSGLPSDRFSAERTGGSVSTLTIQRTQQEDSAVYLCASSEGTGGIVETQYFGPGTRLLVL.

This clonotype turned up a few times. The J gene is TRBJ2-5, the V gene TRBV20-1, with TRBD2 identical over 12 bases. The J segment lost 2 bases and the V segment lost 4 bases, leaving 5 bases of the junction unmatched. The CDR3 is 15 residues long. Germline CDR1 reads DFQATT; CDR2 reads SNEGSKA (reference sequence). The CDR3 protein is CSAITSGGYQETQYF. CDR3 DNA sequence: TGCAGTGCTATTACTAGCGGGGGGTATCAAGAGACCCAGTACTTC.

The chain carries TRBV24-1 and TRBJ1-2; no definite D call. There are 12 residues in the CDR3. Looked up from germline, CDR1 is KGHDR and CDR2 is SFDVKD. With 1 base removed from V and 7 bases from J, the gap between germline ends came to 6 bases. CDR3 in amino acids: CATSDFSSGYTF. CDR3 DNA: TGTGCCACCAGTGATTTTTCAAGTGGCTACACCTTC.

The chain is built from TRBV4-3 and TRBJ2-7; D call uncertain. This CDR3 is built from 13 residues. V shed 4 bases and J shed 4 bases, with 11 bases lying between them. The germline gives CDR1 LGHNA, CDR2 YSLEER. This chain's CDR3 is CASSPQLRYEQYF. The CDR3 DNA reads TGCGCCAGCAGCCCACAACTGAGATACGAGCAGTACTTC.

This clonotype was seen more than once but under ten times. This rearrangement joins TRBV6-5 to TRBJ2-1, with 14 bases matching TRBD2. Trimming removed 6 bases from V and 7 bases from J; junction bases left unmatched: 5. CDR1 MNHEY and CDR2 SVGAGI come from the germline V gene. There are 15 residues in the CDR3. The CDR3 here is CASRIGTSGSNEQFF. In nucleotides, the CDR3 is TGTGCCAGCAGGATCGGGACTAGCGGGAGTAATGAGCAGTTCTTC.

This chain joins TRBV5-1 and TRBJ1-5; 10 positions agree with TRBD1. Per the germline V gene, CDR1 is SGHRS and CDR2 is YFSETQ. This CDR3 is built from 15 residues. V gave up 1 base and J gave up 5 bases; unmatched junction bases: 3. As DNA, the CDR3 is TGCGCCAGCAGCTTGTTAGGGACAGGGGATCAGCCCCAGCATTTT. Encoded protein: CASSLLGTGDQPQHF. Full variable domain (missing parts from reference TRBV5-1 and TRBJ1-5): KAGVTQTPRYLIKTRGQQVTLSCSPISGHRSVSWYQQTPGQGLQFLFEYFSETQRNKGNFPGRFSGRQFSNSRSEMNVSTLELGDSALYLCASSLLGTGDQPQHFGDGTRLSIL.

The gene calls are TRBV10-3 and TRBJ2-3; 12 bases align to TRBD2. V gave up 4 bases and J gave up 1 base; unmatched junction bases: 6. The CDR3 runs 17 residues. CDR1 is ENHRY, CDR2 SYGVKD, per germline. The DNA of the CDR3 is TGTGCCATCAGTGCTAGCGGGAGGGCCGGCGGCACAGATACGCAGTATTTT. It yields the protein CAISASGRAGGTDTQYF.

For the CDR3, the DNA is TGTGCCAGCAGCTTAGATAGGTTAGCGGGAGGGTCTTACAATGAGCAGTTCTTC. It translates to CASSLDRLAGGSYNEQFF. The J gene is TRBJ2-1, the V gene TRBV7-2; 11 nucleotides align to TRBD2. The CDR3 contains 18 residues. The J segment lost 4 bases and the V segment lost 1 base, leaving 9 bases of the junction unmatched. Germline assignment: CDR1 SGHTA and CDR2 FQGNSA.

The chain joins TRBV5-1 to TRBJ2-3, with D unclear. The CDR3 length is 14 residues. Between the trimmed V and J ends, which lost 1 base and 2 bases, there was a span of 8 bases. Germline V gene sequence: CDR1 SGHRS, CDR2 YFSETQ. CDR3 amino acids: CASSLQPYTDTQYF. The CDR3 DNA reads as TGCGCCAGCAGCTTGCAACCGTACACAGATACGCAGTATTTT.